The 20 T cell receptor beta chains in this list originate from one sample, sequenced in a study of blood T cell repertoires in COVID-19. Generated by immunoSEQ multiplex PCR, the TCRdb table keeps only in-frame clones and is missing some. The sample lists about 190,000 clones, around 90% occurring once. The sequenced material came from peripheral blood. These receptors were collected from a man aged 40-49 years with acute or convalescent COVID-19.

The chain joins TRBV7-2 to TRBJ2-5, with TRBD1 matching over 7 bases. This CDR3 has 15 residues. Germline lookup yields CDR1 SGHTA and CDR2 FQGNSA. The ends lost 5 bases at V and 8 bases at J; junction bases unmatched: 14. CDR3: CASSRETGNGQTQYF. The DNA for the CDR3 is TGTGCCAGCAGCCGCGAGACAGGGAATGGACAAACCCAGTACTTC.

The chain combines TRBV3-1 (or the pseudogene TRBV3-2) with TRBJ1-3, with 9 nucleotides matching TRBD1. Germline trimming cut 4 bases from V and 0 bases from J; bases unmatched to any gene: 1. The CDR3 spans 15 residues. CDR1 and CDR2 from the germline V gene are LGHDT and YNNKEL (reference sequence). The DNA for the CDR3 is TGTGCCAGCAGCCTGACAGGGGGCTCTGGAAACACCATATATTTT. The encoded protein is CASSLTGGSGNTIYF.

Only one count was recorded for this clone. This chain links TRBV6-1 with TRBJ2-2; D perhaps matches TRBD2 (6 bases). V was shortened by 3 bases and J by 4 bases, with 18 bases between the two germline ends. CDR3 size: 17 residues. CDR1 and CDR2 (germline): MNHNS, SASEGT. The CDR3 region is CASSEFGGADGTGELFF. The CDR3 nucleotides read TGTGCCAGCAGTGAGTTTGGCGGGGCGGACGGCACCGGGGAGCTGTTTTTT.

The CDR3 loop is CASSFRGSPLHF. As DNA, the CDR3 is TGTGCCAGCAGTTTCAGGGGTTCACCCCTCCACTTT. The chain combines TRBV6-2 or TRBV6-3 with TRBJ1-6, with D tentatively TRBD1 (6 bases). Germline values: CDR1 MNHEY, CDR2 SVGEGT. Trimming pared 4 bases from V and 9 bases from J, leaving 7 bases between. The CDR3 runs 12 residues.

The DNA for the CDR3 is TGCGCCAGCAGCCAAGGGCAGGGGGGCAACACGGGATCACCCCTCCACTTT. Its translation: CASSQGQGGNTGSPLHF. V usage is TRBV4-1 and J usage is TRBJ1-6, with 7 bases that match TRBD1. Germline V lookup: CDR1 MGHRA, CDR2 YSYEKL. The CDR3 covers 17 residues. After removal of 1 base from V and 10 bases from J, the junction contained 13 bases not matched to a gene.

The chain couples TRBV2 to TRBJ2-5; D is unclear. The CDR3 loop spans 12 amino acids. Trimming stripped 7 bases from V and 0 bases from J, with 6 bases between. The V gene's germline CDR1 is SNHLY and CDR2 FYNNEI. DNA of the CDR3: TGTGCCAGCACATCAGACCAAGAGACCCAGTACTTC. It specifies CASTSDQETQYF.

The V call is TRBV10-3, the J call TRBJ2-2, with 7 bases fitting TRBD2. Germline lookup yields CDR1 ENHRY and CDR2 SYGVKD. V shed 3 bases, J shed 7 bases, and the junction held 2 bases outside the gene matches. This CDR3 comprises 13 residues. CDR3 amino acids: CAISEGRGGELFF. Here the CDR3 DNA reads TGTGCCATCAGTGAAGGGAGGGGCGGGGAGCTGTTTTTT.

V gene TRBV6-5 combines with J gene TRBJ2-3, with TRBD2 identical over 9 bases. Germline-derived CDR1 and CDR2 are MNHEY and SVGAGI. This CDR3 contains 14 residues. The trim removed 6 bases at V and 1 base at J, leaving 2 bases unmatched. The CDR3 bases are TGTGCCAGCAGGAGGACTAGCGGCACAGATACGCAGTATTTT. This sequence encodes CASRRTSGTDTQYF.

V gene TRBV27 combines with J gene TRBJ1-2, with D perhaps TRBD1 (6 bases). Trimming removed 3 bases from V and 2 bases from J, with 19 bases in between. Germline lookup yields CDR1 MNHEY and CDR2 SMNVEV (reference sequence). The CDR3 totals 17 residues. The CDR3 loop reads CASSLAGAKSLNYGYTF. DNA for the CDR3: TGTGCCAGCAGTTTGGCGGGGGCCAAATCCCTCAACTATGGCTACACCTTC.

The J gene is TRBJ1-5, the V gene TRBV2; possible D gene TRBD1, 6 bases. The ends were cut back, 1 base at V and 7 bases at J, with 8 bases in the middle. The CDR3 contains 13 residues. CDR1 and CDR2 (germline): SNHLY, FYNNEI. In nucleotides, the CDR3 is TGTGCCAGCAGTGAAGGGGGGCAGCAGCCCCAGCATTTT. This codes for CASSEGGQQPQHF.

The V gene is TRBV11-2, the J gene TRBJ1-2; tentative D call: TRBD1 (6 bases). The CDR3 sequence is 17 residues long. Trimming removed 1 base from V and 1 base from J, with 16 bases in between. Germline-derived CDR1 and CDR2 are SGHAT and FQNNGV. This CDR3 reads CASSLVQGATYNYGYTF. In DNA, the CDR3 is TGTGCCAGCAGCTTAGTACAGGGCGCCACCTATAACTATGGCTACACCTTC.

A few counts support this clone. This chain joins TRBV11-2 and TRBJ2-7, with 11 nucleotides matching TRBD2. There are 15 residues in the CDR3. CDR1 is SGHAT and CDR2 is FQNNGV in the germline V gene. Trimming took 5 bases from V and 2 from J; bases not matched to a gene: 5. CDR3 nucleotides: TGTGCCAGCAGCAACCTAGCGGGGGGCCCCTACGAGCAGTACTTC. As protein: CASSNLAGGPYEQYF.

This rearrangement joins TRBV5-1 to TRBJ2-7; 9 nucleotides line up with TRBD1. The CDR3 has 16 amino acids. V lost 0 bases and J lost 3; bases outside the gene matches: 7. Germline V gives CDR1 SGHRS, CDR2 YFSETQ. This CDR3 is CASSLAGTGNRYEQYF. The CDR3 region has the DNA TGCGCCAGCAGCTTGGCTGGGACAGGGAATCGCTACGAGCAGTACTTC.

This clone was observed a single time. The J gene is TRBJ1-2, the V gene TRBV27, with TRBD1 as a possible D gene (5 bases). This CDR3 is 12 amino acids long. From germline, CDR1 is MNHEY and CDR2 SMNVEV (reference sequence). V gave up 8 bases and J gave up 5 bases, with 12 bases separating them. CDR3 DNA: TGTGCCAGCCGGGGGGGTGCTTATGGCTACACCTTC. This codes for CASRGGAYGYTF.

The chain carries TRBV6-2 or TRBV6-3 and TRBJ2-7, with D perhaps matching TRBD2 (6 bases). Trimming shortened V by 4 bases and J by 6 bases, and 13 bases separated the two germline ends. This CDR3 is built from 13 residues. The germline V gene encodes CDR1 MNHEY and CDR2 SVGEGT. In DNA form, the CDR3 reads TGTGCCAGCAGTTTGGGGTTCGGGGGCGAGCAGTACTTC. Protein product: CASSLGFGGEQYF.

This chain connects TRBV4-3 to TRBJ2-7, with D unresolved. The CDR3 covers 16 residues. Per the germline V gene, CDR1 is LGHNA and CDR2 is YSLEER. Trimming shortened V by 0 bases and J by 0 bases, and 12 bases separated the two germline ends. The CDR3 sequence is CASSQDVLTASYEQYF. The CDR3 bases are TGCGCCAGCAGCCAAGATGTCCTTACTGCCTCCTACGAGCAGTACTTC.

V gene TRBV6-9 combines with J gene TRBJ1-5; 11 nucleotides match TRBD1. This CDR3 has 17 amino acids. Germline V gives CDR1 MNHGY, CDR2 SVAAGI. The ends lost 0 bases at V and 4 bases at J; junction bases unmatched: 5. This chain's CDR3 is CASSYSGQGVRNQPQHF. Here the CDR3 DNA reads TGTGCCAGCAGTTATTCGGGACAGGGGGTTAGGAATCAGCCCCAGCATTTT.

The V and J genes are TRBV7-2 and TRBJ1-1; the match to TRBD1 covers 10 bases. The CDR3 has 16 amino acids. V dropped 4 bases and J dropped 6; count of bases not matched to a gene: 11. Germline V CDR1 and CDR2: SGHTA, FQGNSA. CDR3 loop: CASSSPQGTGVPEAFF. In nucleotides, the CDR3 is TGTGCCAGCAGCTCCCCCCAGGGGACAGGGGTACCTGAAGCTTTCTTT.

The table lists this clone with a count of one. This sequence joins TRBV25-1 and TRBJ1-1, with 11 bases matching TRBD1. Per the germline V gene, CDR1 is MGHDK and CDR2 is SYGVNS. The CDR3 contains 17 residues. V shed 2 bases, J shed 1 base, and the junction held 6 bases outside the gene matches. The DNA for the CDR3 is TGTGCCAGCAGTGAACATCCGGGACAGGGGGAGAACACTGAAGCTTTCTTT. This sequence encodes CASSEHPGQGENTEAFF.

As DNA, the CDR3 is TGTGCCACCGCCCGGAGCAATCAGCCCCAGCATTTT. Its translation: CATARSNQPQHF. This sequence joins TRBV12-3 or TRBV12-4 and TRBJ1-5; D ambiguous. The CDR3 totals 12 residues. Trimming removed 10 bases at V and 1 base at J, with 8 bases between.